This T cell receptor (beta chain) was captured by sequencing in a study of T cell responses to AZD1222 COVID-19 vaccine. Assay: immunoSEQ multiplex PCR; the TCRdb copy retains only in-frame clones and omits some. The table has fewer than 150,000 clones, roughly 93% seen once. V lost 1 base and J lost 8, with 11 bases in between. The germline CDR1 and CDR2 sequences are SQVTM and ANQGSEA. CDR3 size: 12 residues. The chain links TRBV29-1 to TRBJ1-2; D might be TRBD1 (5 bases). Sequenced here: peripheral blood, sampled 28 days after the second AZD1222 dose. The origin of this receptor is an adult who received the AZD1222 COVID-19 vaccine. The CDR3 region is CSVEGRGGGYTF. The CDR3 coding sequence is TGCAGCGTTGAAGGCCGGGGGGGAGGCTACACCTTC.